The text below deals with one T cell receptor (beta chain). The table came from immunoSEQ multiplex PCR; TCRdb's copy has only in-frame clones and leaves some out. The table lists some 250,000 clones, more than 75% of them singletons, with around a tenth in the top ten. The entry originates in a study of Ad26.COV2.S vaccination and SARS-CoV-2 variants. Treatment defined: around 19 received Ad26.COV2.S at low or high dose, single or two shots; roughly five received placebo; per-sample allocation not given. Samples came from day 63 after the first vaccine or placebo injection. Immunization relied on an Ad26 vector, which expressed Wuhan-strain SARS-CoV-2 spike. This CDR3 is built from 14 residues. V lost 2 bases to trimming and J lost 8 bases, with 15 bases between them. Germline-derived CDR1 and CDR2 are LNHNV and YYDKDF (reference sequence).

The source was peripheral blood, collected in a trial of Ad26.COV2.S vaccine versus placebo. This clonotype originated in a person aged 18-65 years who received the Ad26.COV2.S COVID-19 vaccine or a placebo. J is TRBJ1-2 and V is TRBV15, with no clear D. In nucleotides, the CDR3 is TGTGCCACCAGCAGAATGGTAGACGTACGGGGCTACACCTTC. Its translation is CATSRMVDVRGYTF.